One sample yielded the 8 T cell receptor beta chains listed below, sequenced in a study of blood T cell repertoires in COVID-19. Clones were read by immunoSEQ multiplex PCR, and TCRdb kept only the in-frame ones, dropping some. The data hold approximately 200,000 clones, with approximately 90% observed a single time. Sequencing was done on a sample of peripheral blood. Receptors originate from a man younger than 45 with acute or convalescent COVID-19.

The chain links TRBV6-5 to TRBJ1-2, with D possibly being TRBD1 (5 bases). Germline CDR1 reads MNHEY; CDR2 reads SVGAGI. The CDR3 loop spans 14 amino acids. V was trimmed by 7 bases and J by 12 bases, leaving 24 bases between them. The CDR3 region is CASMLRGGIGGNTF. DNA of the CDR3: TGTGCCAGCATGTTAAGGGGAGGCATTGGAGGCAACACCTTC.

This sequence joins TRBV28 and TRBJ1-5; the match to TRBD1 covers 9 bases. Unmatched junction bases numbered 7, after V lost 6 bases and J lost 7 bases. The germline V gene has CDR1 MDHEN and CDR2 SYDVKM. CDR3 length: 14 amino acids. This CDR3 reads CASRHRGPRQPQHF. CDR3 sequence (DNA): TGTGCCAGCAGACACAGGGGGCCTCGGCAGCCCCAGCATTTT.

CDR3 sequence reads: CASNLGGGYYEQYF. The CDR3 DNA sequence: TGTGCCAGCAACCTAGGGGGGGGTTACTACGAGCAGTACTTC. The rearrangement joins TRBV28 to TRBJ2-7, with D perhaps TRBD2 (7 bases). Trimming removed 7 bases from V and 3 bases from J, with 16 bases in between. The CDR3 loop spans 14 amino acids. Germline CDR1 and CDR2: MDHEN and SYDVKM.

The chain has TRBV29-1 and TRBJ1-2, with D tentatively TRBD1 (5 bases). Germline-derived CDR1 and CDR2 are SQVTM and ANQGSEA. Between the trimmed V and J ends, which lost 6 bases and 5 bases, there was a span of 16 bases. This CDR3 region has 13 residues. CDR3 residues: CSVQTELLYGYTF. The CDR3, as DNA: TGCAGCGTACAGACAGAGCTCCTTTATGGCTACACCTTC.

The V and J genes are TRBV6-5 and TRBJ1-6; D uncertain. The CDR3 has 14 residues. V dropped 7 bases and J dropped 8 bases, with 15 bases sitting between them. Germline V lookup: CDR1 MNHEY, CDR2 SVGAGI. The CDR3 DNA reads TGTGCCAGCACCTTAGATCTTGGAGATTCACCCCTCCACTTT. Translation gives CASTLDLGDSPLHF.

V usage is TRBV27 and J usage is TRBJ1-6; maybe TRBD1 (6 bases). Trimming cost V 8 bases and J 7 bases, with 21 bases left between them. The germline V gene encodes CDR1 MNHEY and CDR2 SMNVEV (reference sequence). CDR3 length equals 16 residues. As DNA, the CDR3 is TGTGCCAGCGTCCACAGGGCTCTTTTGGAGAATTCACCCCTCCACTTT. This codes for CASVHRALLENSPLHF.

This chain uses TRBV19 with TRBJ1-1, with TRBD1 matching over 9 bases. The ends lost 5 bases at V and 1 base at J; junction bases unmatched: 2. In germline, CDR1 is LNHDA, CDR2 SQIVND (reference sequence). The CDR3 consists of 14 residues. Written as DNA, the CDR3 is TGTGCCAGTAGTCTACAGGGGGCGAACACTGAAGCTTTCTTT. Translation gives CASSLQGANTEAFF. Together with reference TRBV19 and TRBJ1-1, the CDR3 gives the full variable domain: DGGITQSPKYLFRKEGQNVTLSCEQNLNHDAMYWYRQDPGQGLRLIYYSQIVNDFQKGDIAEGYSVSREKKESFPLTVTSAQKNPTAFYLCASSLQGANTEAFFGQGTRLTVV.

The chain couples TRBV29-1 to TRBJ2-7; D possibly corresponds to TRBD2 (5 bases). CDR3 length: 13 amino acids. Germline V gives CDR1 SQVTM, CDR2 ANQGSEA. CDR3 residues: CRLIEGAVNEQYF. Written as DNA, the CDR3 is TGCAGGCTTATTGAGGGAGCCGTTAACGAGCAGTACTTC.